These 26 T cell receptor beta chains were sequenced from one sample in a study of T-cell reconstitution after alpha-beta-depleted transplantation in children (dated by TCRdb to about 2016). Libraries were constructed by PCR. For sequencing, an Illumina HiSeq 2500 was employed. Molecular barcoding was employed in the preparation of TCR libraries, with unique molecular identifiers being used to normalize TCRbeta repertoire quantification. TCRdb cleaned the public reads at Q25 with fastp, built clones with MiXCR and kept in-frame beta chains. One record per CDR3 amino acid sequence lists the most common genes and DNA. Within this sample are 250,000 to 300,000 distinct CDR3 sequences, with 10% of them counted one time only. The top ten constitute 7.5% of the sample. The treatment or condition tag for this specimen amounts to: allogeneic hematopoietic cell transplantation with graft depleted of TCRalphabeta T cells and CD19 B cells.

The sample here was PBMCs, taken before TCRalphabeta/CD19-depleted stem cell transplant. The receptors here all came from a boy under two years old with acute myeloid leukemia, due to receive a stem cell transplant.

This clonotype was seen repeatedly, ten times or more. V usage is TRBV19 and J usage is TRBJ1-3; D may be TRBD1 (5 bases). V gave up 7 bases and J gave up 0 bases, with 13 bases separating them. The CDR3 length is 15 residues. Germline CDR1 reads LNHDA; CDR2 reads SQIVND (reference sequence). CDR3 amino acids: CASMGVTFSGNTIYF. In DNA, the CDR3 is TGTGCCAGTATGGGGGTAACTTTCTCTGGAAACACCATATATTTT.

A few counts support this clonotype. The chain recombines TRBV3-1 with TRBJ2-3, with TRBD1 identical over 8 bases. Germline V gene sequence: CDR1 LGHDT, CDR2 YNNKEL (reference sequence). V was pared by 4 bases and J by 2 bases, with 5 bases of the junction left unmatched. The length of the CDR3 is 15 residues. As DNA, the CDR3 is TGTGCCAGCAGCCTGGGGACAGGATTCACAGATACGCAGTATTTT. It translates to CASSLGTGFTDTQYF.

This clonotype was found many times. V and J are TRBV18 and TRBJ2-7; no clear D. Germline-derived CDR1 and CDR2 are KGHSH and LQKENI. V was pared by 5 bases and J by 5 bases, with 7 bases between. CDR3 length: 11 residues. The DNA of the CDR3 is TGTGCCAGCTCAGGGGTAAACGAGCAGTACTTC. Encoded protein: CASSGVNEQYF.

This clonotype appeared many times. The rearrangement uses TRBV9 and TRBJ2-7, with 8 bases fitting TRBD2. The CDR3 is 15 amino acids. Germline loops: CDR1 SGDLS, CDR2 YYNGEE. The V gene end was trimmed by 3 bases and the J gene end by 6 bases; junction bases not matched to a gene: 11. Here the CDR3 DNA reads TGTGCCAGCAGCGGACTAGCGTCGGAGTTGAGCGAGCAGTACTTC. This encodes CASSGLASELSEQYF.

This clonotype was counted at least ten times. The V gene is TRBV9, the J gene TRBJ1-5; a possible D gene is TRBD1 (5 bases). Deletions cut 4 bases from V and 9 bases from J, with 17 bases between. Germline assignment: CDR1 SGDLS and CDR2 YYNGEE. This CDR3 is 14 amino acids long. The CDR3 is CASSPRGPGGPQHF. CDR3 nucleotide sequence: TGTGCCAGCAGCCCACGGGGACCTGGAGGGCCCCAGCATTTT.

This clonotype was recorded at least ten times. This chain uses TRBV5-1 with TRBJ2-7, with 7 bases that match TRBD1. Germline assignment: CDR1 SGHRS and CDR2 YFSETQ. With V trimmed by 4 bases and J by 3 bases, 7 bases remained unmatched. The CDR3 runs 14 residues. DNA for the CDR3: TGCGCCAGCAGCGTAAACCGGGACAGCTACGAGCAGTACTTC. It yields the protein CASSVNRDSYEQYF.

This clonotype was seen many times. This rearrangement joins TRBV5-1 to TRBJ2-1, with TRBD2 matching 9 bases. Germline CDR1 SGHRS, CDR2 YFSETQ. The CDR3 has 17 residues. V lost 2 bases and J lost 5; bases outside the gene matches: 11. The CDR3 DNA reads as TGCGCCAGCAGCTTAGGGAGTAGCGGGGGTTACAACAATGAGCAGTTCTTC. It is translated as CASSLGSSGGYNNEQFF.

This clonotype came up many times. The chain links TRBV28 to TRBJ2-1; 10 nucleotides match TRBD2. The CDR3 has 14 residues. From germline, CDR1 is MDHEN and CDR2 SYDVKM. The V segment lost 5 bases and the J segment 8 bases; nucleotides outside the gene matches: 6. The chain's CDR3 is CASSINLAGDEQFF. The CDR3 nucleotides are TGTGCCAGCAGTATAAATCTAGCGGGGGATGAGCAGTTCTTC.

This clonotype showed up just a few times. This chain connects TRBV28 to TRBJ1-6, with D uncertain. Germline-derived CDR1 and CDR2 are MDHEN and SYDVKM. This CDR3 region has 15 residues. V shed 7 bases and J shed 7 bases, with 17 bases lying between them. The CDR3 is CASTPQTWRNSPLHF. The CDR3 coding sequence is TGTGCCAGCACCCCCCAGACCTGGCGAAATTCACCCCTCCACTTT.

This clonotype was picked up a small number of times. The chain uses TRBV7-3 and TRBJ1-6; D gene ambiguous. Germline assignment: CDR1 SGHTA and CDR2 FQGTGA. This CDR3 contains 15 residues. V dropped 1 base and J dropped 5 bases, with 9 bases sitting between them. CDR3 sequence (DNA): TGTGCCAGCAGCTTAATGGCAGGCGATAATTCACCCCTCCACTTT. As protein: CASSLMAGDNSPLHF.

This clonotype was seen repeatedly, ten times or more. The chain uses TRBV7-2 and TRBJ1-6; unclear D gene. Germline values: CDR1 SGHTA, CDR2 FQGNSA. The CDR3 sequence is 16 residues long. V lost 1 base and J 3 bases, leaving 10 bases between the germline ends. CDR3 region: CASSLGPSFYNSPLHF. CDR3 in DNA: TGTGCCAGCAGCTTAGGGCCCAGTTTCTATAATTCACCCCTCCACTTT.

V usage is TRBV19 and J usage is TRBJ2-7; 10 nucleotides align to TRBD1. The CDR3 totals 15 residues. Looked up from germline, CDR1 is LNHDA and CDR2 is SQIVND (reference sequence). The J segment lost 5 bases and the V segment lost 5 bases, leaving 9 bases of the junction unmatched. CDR3 nucleotides: TGTGCCAGTAGTCCCCGGGACAGGGGCAAGAACGAGCAGTACTTC. This sequence encodes CASSPRDRGKNEQYF. Filled out from reference TRBV19 and TRBJ2-7, the complete variable domain reads DGGITQSPKYLFRKEGQNVTLSCEQNLNHDAMYWYRQDPGQGLRLIYYSQIVNDFQKGDIAEGYSVSREKKESFPLTVTSAQKNPTAFYLCASSPRDRGKNEQYFGPGTRLTVT.

This clonotype was recorded at least ten times. The chain recombines TRBV20-1 with TRBJ1-1; D gene ambiguous. V was shortened by 0 bases and J by 0 bases, with 11 bases between the two germline ends. Germline loops: CDR1 DFQATT, CDR2 SNEGSKA (reference sequence). This CDR3 region has 15 residues. The chain's CDR3 is CSARDKGRLNTEAFF. The CDR3 DNA reads as TGCAGTGCTAGAGATAAGGGCAGGTTGAACACTGAAGCTTTCTTT.

Ten or more counts support this clonotype. The gene calls are TRBV5-1 and TRBJ2-7; D possibly corresponds to TRBD1 (5 bases). CDR1 and CDR2 from the germline V gene are SGHRS and YFSETQ. CDR3 length equals 13 residues. Trimming took 0 bases from V and 2 from J, leaving 6 bases between them. For the CDR3, the DNA is TGCGCCAGCAGCTTGGAACAGGCCTACGAGCAGTACTTC. It codes for CASSLEQAYEQYF.

This clonotype has only a few counts. V usage is TRBV29-1 and J usage is TRBJ2-7; tentative D call: TRBD1 (6 bases). The CDR3 loop spans 14 amino acids. The V end lost 1 base, the J end lost 3 bases, and 13 bases lay between the germline ends. CDR1 is SQVTM and CDR2 is ANQGSEA in the germline V gene. Here the CDR3 reads CSVEAARGVYEQYF. The CDR3 DNA reads as TGCAGCGTTGAAGCGGCCAGGGGTGTCTACGAGCAGTACTTC.

This clonotype came up a few times. The rearrangement joins TRBV28 to TRBJ2-4; unclear D gene. Germline V gene data show CDR1 as MDHEN and CDR2 as SYDVKM. Between the trimmed V and J ends, which lost 6 bases and 1 base, there was a span of 13 bases. The CDR3 is 15 amino acids. CDR3 in amino acids: CASRSSSLAKNIQYF. CDR3 nucleotides: TGTGCCAGCAGATCTTCAAGCCTCGCCAAAAACATTCAGTACTTC.

About this clonotype itself: It may be a read error: a sequence one base away is much more abundant. The J gene is TRBJ2-6, the V gene TRBV18; no definite D call. Germline V gene data show CDR1 as KGHSH and CDR2 as LQKENI. The CDR3 is 15 amino acids. The CDR3 bases are TGTGCCAGCTCACCAGAACTCTCTGCGGCCAACGTCCTGACTTTC. It specifies CASSPELSAANVLTF.

V usage is TRBV6-5 and J usage is TRBJ1-2, with TRBD1 as a possible D gene (5 bases). The length of the CDR3 is 14 residues. The V end lost 0 bases, the J end lost 4 bases, and 9 bases lay between the germline ends. The germline V gene encodes CDR1 MNHEY and CDR2 SVGAGI. CDR3 sequence: CASSYSPGPYGYTF. The CDR3 nucleotides read TGTGCCAGCAGTTACTCACCAGGGCCCTATGGCTACACCTTC.

This clonotype showed up many times. This CDR3 reads CASSLVRDRYNEQFF. DNA for the CDR3: TGTGCCAGCAGCTTAGTGAGGGACAGATATAATGAGCAGTTCTTC. The gene calls are TRBV7-8 and TRBJ2-1; 7 bases map to TRBD1. This CDR3 is built from 15 residues. Germline lookup yields CDR1 SGHVS and CDR2 FQNEAQ. V lost 1 base to trimming and J lost 7 bases; unmatched junction nucleotides: 7.

In this sample, this clonotype turned up many times. The rearrangement links TRBV21-1 to TRBJ1-1; the DNA was not compared with TRBD1, the D call given in the table. TRBV21-1 corresponds to a pseudogene. The CDR3 is 16 amino acids. CDR3 coding DNA: TGTGCCAGCACCGAAGTAAGGCTGGGGGAAGGCACTGAAGCTTTCTTT. Translation: CASTEVRLGEGTEAFF.

This clonotype has a count of ten or more. The chain has TRBV27 and TRBJ2-7, with TRBD2 as a possible D gene (6 bases). The CDR3 covers 15 residues. Trimming left V 4 bases short and J 2 bases short, with 15 bases between. The germline V gene has CDR1 MNHEY and CDR2 SMNVEV (reference sequence). CDR3 sequence (DNA): TGTGCCAGCAGTTCCCTAATGGGAGGCCCCTACGAGCAGTACTTC. Translated, it gives CASSSLMGGPYEQYF.

This clonotype was picked up many times. The rearrangement links TRBV7-3 to TRBJ2-7, with D possibly TRBD1 on 6 matching bases. Germline CDR1 SGHTA, CDR2 FQGTGA. The CDR3 runs to 12 residues. V was pared by 2 bases and J by 12 bases, with 14 bases between. In DNA, the CDR3 is TGTGCCAGCAGCTTACCGCAGGGGCCAACGTACTTC. Encoded protein: CASSLPQGPTYF.

This clonotype was detected ten times or more. The chain joins TRBV3-1 to TRBJ1-2, with D possibly being TRBD1 (5 bases). This CDR3 comprises 15 residues. Trimming cost V 1 base and J 2 bases, with 11 bases left between them. Germline CDR1 and CDR2: LGHDT and YNNKEL (reference sequence). The CDR3: CASSQGNRRNYGYTF. Here the CDR3 DNA reads TGTGCCAGCAGCCAAGGAAACAGGAGGAACTATGGCTACACCTTC.

This clonotype was observed many times. This rearrangement joins TRBV29-1 to TRBJ1-2; no clear D. This CDR3 has 15 amino acids. Trimming removed 0 bases from V and 4 bases from J, with 15 bases in between. Germline values: CDR1 SQVTM, CDR2 ANQGSEA. CDR3 nucleotides: TGCAGCGTTGAAGATCGTAGAGTGGGGTTCTATGGCTACACCTTC. As protein: CSVEDRRVGFYGYTF.

This clonotype was counted only a few times. V and J are TRBV24-1 and TRBJ1-2; possible D gene TRBD1, 6 bases. The ends were cut back, 4 bases at V and 5 bases at J, with 10 bases in the middle. The CDR3 totals 13 residues. Germline V gene sequence: CDR1 KGHDR, CDR2 SFDVKD. The CDR3 is CATSERGRYGYTF. CDR3 sequence (DNA): TGTGCCACCAGTGAGCGGGGGCGATATGGCTACACCTTC.

This clonotype was recorded at least ten times. CDR3 DNA: TGTGCCAGCAGCAGGGACCTCCCCCATACGCAGTATTTT. Its protein product is CASSRDLPHTQYF. The chain is built from TRBV7-6 and TRBJ2-3; tentatively, D is TRBD1 or TRBD2 (5 bases each). Trimming shortened V by 5 bases and J by 7 bases, and 13 bases separated the two germline ends. The CDR3 loop spans 13 amino acids. Germline V CDR1 and CDR2: SGHVS, FNYEAQ.